Below, 18 T cell receptor beta chains from the same sample are listed, as sequenced in a study of blood T cell repertoires in COVID-19. The assay was immunoSEQ multiplex PCR, and TCRdb's table has in-frame clones only and misses some. The table records 29,000 or so clones, around 86% of them present only once. The sequenced material came from peripheral blood. These receptors were taken from a human donor in a cohort sampled during active COVID-19. The donor label of this sample is uncertain.

The count of this clone is one. The V gene is TRBV5-5, the J gene TRBJ2-1, with D perhaps TRBD1 (5 bases). Trimming took 4 bases from V and 7 from J, leaving 12 bases between them. Germline-derived CDR1 and CDR2 are SGHKS and YYEKEE (reference sequence). CDR3 length equals 13 residues. In nucleotides, the CDR3 is TGTGCCAGCAGCCGGACATCGTGGAATGAGCAGTTCTTC. Its protein is CASSRTSWNEQFF.

The chain links TRBV7-9 to TRBJ1-2, with D uncertain. The CDR3 consists of 13 residues. Trimming left V 2 bases short and J 4 bases short, with 8 bases between. The germline gives CDR1 SEHNR, CDR2 FQNEAQ (reference sequence). CDR3 amino acids: CASSLSTVYGYTF. The CDR3 DNA reads TGTGCCAGCAGCTTATCTACAGTCTATGGCTACACCTTC.

V is TRBV6-1 and J is TRBJ1-2, with unresolved D. Trimming shortened V by 1 base and J by 8 bases, and 11 bases separated the two germline ends. This CDR3 has 13 amino acids. The germline V gene has CDR1 MNHNS and CDR2 SASEGT. CDR3 bases: TGTGCCAGCAGTGAAGGTGGCAGTTGGGGCTACACCTTC. Amino acid sequence: CASSEGGSWGYTF.

CDR3 in amino acids: CASSHGAGPQYVPANYGYTF. The CDR3 DNA reads as TGTGCCAGCAGTCATGGGGCAGGCCCACAGTACGTTCCAGCTAACTATGGCTACACCTTC. This chain uses TRBV28 with TRBJ1-2; D possibly corresponds to TRBD1 (5 bases). The germline CDR1 and CDR2 sequences are MDHEN and SYDVKM. The length of the CDR3 is 20 residues. With 5 bases removed from V and 0 bases from J, the gap between germline ends came to 28 bases.

V is TRBV11-2 and J is TRBJ2-3; TRBD2 matches at 7 bases. Germline assignment: CDR1 SGHAT and CDR2 FQNNGV. CDR3 length equals 16 residues. The ends lost 4 bases at V and 2 bases at J; junction bases unmatched: 9. As DNA, the CDR3 is TGTGCCAGCAGCTCCGGGGGGACGGACCTCACAGATACGCAGTATTTT. The encoded protein is CASSSGGTDLTDTQYF.

The J gene is TRBJ2-1, the V gene TRBV15; maybe TRBD1 (6 bases). Germline V gene sequence: CDR1 LNHNV, CDR2 YYDKDF (reference sequence). The CDR3 length is 13 residues. V lost 9 bases and J lost 7, with 16 bases in between. CDR3 nucleotides: TGTGCCACACAGGGCGGCTTGGGAAATGAGCAGTTCTTC. Protein sequence: CATQGGLGNEQFF.

This chain links TRBV27 with TRBJ1-1; D ambiguous. Trimming removed 1 base at V and 3 bases at J, with 6 bases between. The germline gives CDR1 MNHEY, CDR2 SMNVEV (reference sequence). The CDR3 spans 13 residues. For the CDR3, the DNA is TGTGCCAGCAGTTTATTTAGAGACACTGAAGCTTTCTTT. It specifies CASSLFRDTEAFF.

The V gene is TRBV27, the J gene TRBJ2-7; D remains ambiguous. V was pared by 6 bases and J by 2 bases, with 14 bases between. The CDR3 sequence is 14 residues long. Germline-derived CDR1 and CDR2 are MNHEY and SMNVEV (reference sequence). The chain's CDR3 is CASSSLGVPYEQYF. CDR3 DNA sequence: TGTGCCAGCAGCAGTCTGGGCGTTCCCTACGAGCAGTACTTC.

This chain joins TRBV2 and TRBJ1-2, with D possibly being TRBD1 (6 bases). Germline lookup yields CDR1 SNHLY and CDR2 FYNNEI. There are 15 residues in the CDR3. V lost 3 bases, J lost 4 bases, and 15 bases lay in between. The CDR3 loop is CASSEGSQGIYGYTF. The CDR3 region has the DNA TGTGCCAGCAGTGAGGGGAGTCAGGGGATCTATGGCTACACCTTC.

This clone was observed a single time. The chain is built from TRBV11-3 and TRBJ2-3; the D gene is possibly TRBD2 (6 bases). The length of the CDR3 is 13 residues. V lost 8 bases to trimming and J lost 2 bases, with 11 bases between them. Looked up from germline, CDR1 is SGHNT and CDR2 is YENEEA. The CDR3 DNA sequence: TGTGCCAGCGAGAGGACTAACACAGATACGCAGTATTTT. As protein: CASERTNTDTQYF.

J is TRBJ2-5 and V is TRBV5-1; 14 nucleotides line up with TRBD2. The V segment lost 4 bases and the J segment 2 bases; nucleotides outside the gene matches: 7. The CDR3 sequence is 17 residues long. Germline V CDR1 and CDR2: SGHRS, YFSETQ. Here the CDR3 reads CASSLGTSGSTQETQYF. In DNA, the CDR3 is TGCGCCAGCAGCCTCGGGACTAGCGGGAGTACTCAAGAGACCCAGTACTTC.

The V gene is TRBV3-1 (or the pseudogene TRBV3-2), the J gene TRBJ1-4; 7 bases match TRBD1. V shed 3 bases and J 5 bases; nucleotides not matched to a gene: 6. Germline CDR1 reads LGHDT; CDR2 reads YNNKEL (reference sequence). The CDR3 sequence is 15 residues long. The CDR3 nucleotides read TGTGCCAGCAGCCAGTTGGGACAGTCCAATGAAAAACTGTTTTTT. Translated: CASSQLGQSNEKLFF.

V is TRBV20-1 and J is TRBJ2-5; tentatively, D is TRBD2 (6 bases). The CDR3 extends over 11 amino acids. Germline CDR1 DFQATT, CDR2 SNEGSKA (reference sequence). CDR3 DNA: TGCAGCCCGGGGCGGGGAGAGACCCAGTACTTC. This encodes CSPGRGETQYF.

This clone was seen a handful of times. The V and J genes are TRBV7-9 and TRBJ2-7; 9 positions agree with TRBD2. The CDR3 totals 16 residues. Germline values: CDR1 SEHNR, CDR2 FQNEAQ (reference sequence). V dropped 0 bases and J dropped 0; count of bases not matched to a gene: 3. As DNA, the CDR3 is TGTGCCAGCAGCTTAGCGCTGACTAGCGGCTCCTACGAGCAGTACTTC. Amino acid sequence: CASSLALTSGSYEQYF.

This clone occurred a few times. Other DNA sequences in this specimen translate into the identical CDR3. The gene calls are TRBV5-1 and TRBJ1-5; a possible D gene is TRBD1 (5 bases). Germline lookup yields CDR1 SGHRS and CDR2 YFSETQ. The CDR3 consists of 13 residues. V was clipped by 4 bases and J by 4 bases, with 9 bases between them. The CDR3 spells CASSEEGNQPQHF. The CDR3 nucleotides are TGCGCCAGCAGCGAGGAGGGGAATCAGCCCCAGCATTTT.

The chain employs TRBV19 and TRBJ2-7, with 8 bases identical to TRBD2. Germline trimming cut 5 bases from V and 1 base from J; bases unmatched to any gene: 4. Germline CDR1 reads LNHDA; CDR2 reads SQIVND (reference sequence). The CDR3 is 14 amino acids. The CDR3 sequence: CASSPGLDSYEQYF. The DNA of the CDR3 is TGTGCCAGTAGTCCGGGACTAGATTCCTACGAGCAGTACTTC.

The chain links TRBV4-2 to TRBJ2-1; D is uncertain. Trimming left V 1 base short and J 11 bases short, with 9 bases between. CDR3 size: 12 residues. From germline, CDR1 is LGHNA and CDR2 YNFKEQ. DNA for the CDR3: TGTGCCAGCAGCCAAGGAAGCGTAAAGCAGTTCTTC. Protein sequence: CASSQGSVKQFF.

V is TRBV28 and J is TRBJ2-7; 7 bases are shared with TRBD1. The CDR3 totals 16 residues. Germline CDR1 MDHEN, CDR2 SYDVKM. J was trimmed by 3 bases and V by 5 bases; bases with no gene match: 13. Here the CDR3 DNA reads TGTGCCAGCAGTCCCGCTACGGGACAGCTCAACTACGAGCAGTACTTC. Protein: CASSPATGQLNYEQYF.